Reported below is one TCR beta chain. Per germline, CDR1 SEHNR and CDR2 FQNEAQ (reference sequence). J gave up 6 bases and V 5 bases, and 12 bases lay outside the gene matches. This CDR3 spans 15 amino acids. Sequencing was performed with immunoSEQ multiplex PCR; in TCRdb, only in-frame clones are kept and a portion is missing. Of millions of clones in the sample, more than 85% were seen once. The source of the sample is a study of shared clonotypes between healthy human individuals. The sample consisted of naive CD4+ T cells from PBMCs. Subset given: CD45RA+ positively selected. V usage is TRBV7-9 and J usage is TRBJ1-1; TRBD1 matches at 7 bases. The TCR sequence derives from a man aged 18 to 30 in good health. Some clones in this sample may be carry-over from other donors' samples. The CDR3 reads CASSTPWDSSAEAFF. The CDR3 nucleotides are TGTGCCAGCAGCACCCCATGGGACAGCAGCGCTGAAGCTTTCTTT.